The TCR beta chain under discussion was sequenced for a study of blood T cell repertoires in COVID-19. Authors' analysis steps: It was from reference gene primer amplification that nucleated cell counts were estimated. Method: immunoSEQ multiplex PCR; TCRdb's copy keeps in-frame clones and lacks some. V, J and clone size derive from that table, while D and trimming were established from the DNA sequence. The table has about 56,000 clones, 89% seen once. The CDR3 is 14 residues long. Germline lookup yields CDR1 MDHEN and CDR2 SYDVKM. V was pared by 3 bases and J by 6 bases, with 5 bases of the junction left unmatched.

The sequenced sample was peripheral blood. The chain recombines TRBV28 with TRBJ2-3, with 8 bases that match TRBD2. This receptor was taken from a woman aged 60-70 years with COVID-19, enrolled during active disease. CDR3 bases: TGTGCCAGCAGTTTCGAACTAGCGGCCGATACGCAGTATTTT. This encodes CASSFELAADTQYF.